This T cell receptor beta chain was observed in a study of T cells in Graves' hyperthyroidism and ophthalmopathy. TCR beta CDR3 region amplification was performed from RNA transcripts. In the first-round RT-PCR of the TCR CDR3, the HTBI primer set was used. TCRdb independently ran MiXCR on the multiplex PCR reads; one entry per CDR3 protein. The data hold under 250,000 distinct CDR3 sequences, with over 15% observed a single time. The CDR3 extends over 13 amino acids. Between the trimmed V and J ends, which lost 6 bases and 6 bases, there was a span of 14 bases. Germline V gene sequence: CDR1 MGHRA, CDR2 YSYEKL.

Sequencing was performed on blood. The sequence was obtained from a man aged 45-65 years with Graves' hyperthyroidism. This rearrangement joins TRBV4-1 to TRBJ1-1; D might be TRBD1 (5 bases). CDR3 residues: CASRPRDLSEAFF. DNA for the CDR3: TGCGCCAGCAGACCCAGGGATCTCTCTGAAGCTTTCTTT.